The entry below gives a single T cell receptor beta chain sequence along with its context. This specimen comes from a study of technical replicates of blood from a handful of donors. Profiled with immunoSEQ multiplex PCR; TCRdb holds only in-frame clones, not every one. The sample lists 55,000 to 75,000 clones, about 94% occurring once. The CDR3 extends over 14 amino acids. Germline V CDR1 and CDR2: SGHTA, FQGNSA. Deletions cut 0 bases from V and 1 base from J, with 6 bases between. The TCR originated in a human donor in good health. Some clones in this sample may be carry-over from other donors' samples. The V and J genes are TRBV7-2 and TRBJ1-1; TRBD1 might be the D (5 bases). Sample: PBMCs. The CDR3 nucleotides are TGTGCCAGCAGCTTAGCCACAGGGAACACTGAAGCTTTCTTT. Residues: CASSLATGNTEAFF.